Below, 28 T cell receptor beta chains from the same sample are listed, as sequenced in a study of T cell responses to AZD1222 COVID-19 vaccine. Profiled with immunoSEQ multiplex PCR; TCRdb holds only in-frame clones, not every one. The top ten hold approximately 15% of the sample, which has about 98,000 clones, roughly 80% seen once. This sample comprised peripheral blood, obtained on day 0 of AZD1222 vaccination. These receptors were taken from an adult in good health.

The chain couples TRBV28 to TRBJ2-1; no reliable D call. Germline V lookup: CDR1 MDHEN, CDR2 SYDVKM. Trimming left V 3 bases short and J 7 bases short, with 7 bases between. The CDR3 runs to 12 residues. The CDR3 sequence is CASSFNQNEQFF. The CDR3, as DNA: TGTGCCAGCAGTTTTAACCAAAATGAGCAGTTCTTC.

CDR3 region: CASSSHIWTSGGGLSRNEQFF. CDR3 in DNA: TGTGCCAGCAGTTCCCATATTTGGACTAGCGGGGGTGGCTTAAGTCGCAATGAGCAGTTCTTC. The V gene is TRBV6-2 or TRBV6-3, the J gene TRBJ2-1; 13 bases line up with TRBD2. The CDR3 length is 21 residues. The germline V gene encodes CDR1 MNHEY and CDR2 SVGEGT. J gave up 6 bases and V 4 bases, and 21 bases lay outside the gene matches.

This chain joins TRBV19 and TRBJ1-1; possible D gene TRBD1, 6 bases. Germline values: CDR1 LNHDA, CDR2 SQIVND (reference sequence). The CDR3 length is 18 residues. With 1 base removed from V and 6 bases from J, the gap between germline ends came to 24 bases. CDR3 sequence: CASSIGYLTGLGGAEAFF. DNA for the CDR3: TGTGCCAGTAGTATAGGCTACTTAACAGGGCTCGGAGGGGCTGAAGCTTTCTTT.

This chain connects TRBV6-1 to TRBJ2-1; 10 bases agree with TRBD1. The CDR3 is made up of 15 amino acids. CDR1 and CDR2 from the germline V gene are MNHNS and SASEGT. J gave up 8 bases and V 3 bases, and 7 bases lay outside the gene matches. CDR3 coding DNA: TGTGCCAGCAGTGACCCGGGACAGGGGATGTATGAGCAGTTCTTC. Protein sequence: CASSDPGQGMYEQFF.

V gene TRBV29-1 combines with J gene TRBJ2-3, with 9 bases aligning to TRBD2. The germline gives CDR1 SQVTM, CDR2 ANQGSEA. This CDR3 region has 15 residues. The ends lost 5 bases at V and 1 base at J; junction bases unmatched: 7. As DNA, the CDR3 is TGCAGCGTTCAGAGGACTAGCGCCGGCACAGATACGCAGTATTTT. It codes for CSVQRTSAGTDTQYF.

This clone was seen more than once but under ten times. V usage is TRBV28 and J usage is TRBJ1-3; a weak D match, TRBD1 (6 bases). The CDR3 consists of 14 residues. V lost 6 bases and J 0 bases, leaving 9 bases between the germline ends. In germline, CDR1 is MDHEN, CDR2 SYDVKM. The CDR3 nucleotides are TGTGCCAGCAGACAGGGTTTCTCTGGAAACACCATATATTTT. Translated, it gives CASRQGFSGNTIYF.

This chain connects TRBV9 to TRBJ1-2; 9 bases fit TRBD1. From germline, CDR1 is SGDLS and CDR2 YYNGEE. This CDR3 has 15 amino acids. V shed 4 bases, J shed 0 bases, and the junction held 4 bases outside the gene matches. In nucleotides, the CDR3 is TGTGCCAGCAGCAAGGGACAGGGCGCTAACTATGGCTACACCTTC. It translates to CASSKGQGANYGYTF.

V usage is TRBV24-1 and J usage is TRBJ2-1; the match to TRBD2 covers 8 bases. The CDR3 spans 15 residues. In germline, CDR1 is KGHDR, CDR2 SFDVKD. J was trimmed by 4 bases and V by 4 bases; bases with no gene match: 5. DNA of the CDR3: TGTGCCACCAGTGACACGGGACTAGTTTACAATGAGCAGTTCTTC. Residues: CATSDTGLVYNEQFF.

This chain connects TRBV7-2 to TRBJ2-1, with 8 bases lining up with TRBD2. The germline V gene has CDR1 SGHTA and CDR2 FQGNSA. The V gene end was trimmed by 9 bases and the J gene end by 7 bases; junction bases not matched to a gene: 8. The CDR3 has 13 amino acids. For the CDR3, the DNA is TGTGCCAGTAACAGCGGGAGTCGGAATGAGCAGTTCTTC. Translated: CASNSGSRNEQFF. The full variable domain, completed using reference TRBV7-2 and TRBJ2-1, is GAGVSQSPSNKVTEKGKDVELRCDPISGHTALYWYRQSLGQGLEFLIYFQGNSAPDKSGLPSDRFSAERTGGSVSTLTIQRTQQEDSAVYLCASNSGSRNEQFFGPGTRLTVL.

The chain recombines TRBV27 with TRBJ2-3; 9 positions match TRBD2. CDR3 size: 16 residues. CDR1 and CDR2 from the germline V gene are MNHEY and SMNVEV (reference sequence). After removal of 6 bases from V and 2 bases from J, the junction contained 9 bases not matched to a gene. CDR3 in amino acids: CASRRIAGVPTDTQYF. The CDR3 nucleotides read TGTGCCAGCAGGAGGATAGCGGGAGTACCCACAGATACGCAGTATTTT.

This sequence joins TRBV5-4 and TRBJ2-5, with TRBD2 as a possible D gene (5 bases). The CDR3 runs 15 residues. CDR1 SGHNT and CDR2 YYREEE come from the germline V gene (reference sequence). Trimming cost V 4 bases and J 2 bases, with 15 bases left between them. The DNA of the CDR3 is TGTGCCAGCAGCCGAGACGGGGAACTTCAAGAGACCCAGTACTTC. It yields the protein CASSRDGELQETQYF.

The CDR3 loop is CATSRDQRAITDTQYF. DNA for the CDR3: TGTGCCACCAGCAGAGATCAGAGGGCAATCACAGATACGCAGTATTTT. The J gene is TRBJ2-3, the V gene TRBV15; D perhaps matches TRBD2 (5 bases). The CDR3 loop spans 16 amino acids. Trimming shortened V by 0 bases and J by 2 bases, and 12 bases separated the two germline ends. Germline V gene lookup returns CDR1 LNHNV and CDR2 YYDKDF (reference sequence).

This clone was observed a handful of times. The chain combines TRBV28 with TRBJ1-5, with D tentatively TRBD1 (6 bases). The ends were cut back, 6 bases at V and 4 bases at J, with 10 bases in the middle. CDR1 MDHEN and CDR2 SYDVKM come from the germline V gene. The CDR3 spans 13 residues. CDR3 in amino acids: CASRRTGNQPQHF. The CDR3 DNA sequence: TGTGCCAGCAGGCGAACAGGGAATCAGCCCCAGCATTTT. Supplemented by reference TRBV28 and TRBJ1-5, the full variable domain reads DVKVTQSSRYLVKRTGEKVFLECVQDMDHENMFWYRQDPGLGLRLIYFSYDVKMKEKGDIPEGYSVSREKKERFSLILESASTNQTSMYLCASRRTGNQPQHFGDGTRLSIL.

The chain uses TRBV4-2 and TRBJ2-1; tentative D call: TRBD1 (5 bases). The CDR3 sequence is 14 residues long. Germline V gene data show CDR1 as LGHNA and CDR2 as YNFKEQ. Trimming took 0 bases from V and 3 from J, leaving 6 bases between them. This CDR3 is CASSQDQGYNEQFF. In DNA form, the CDR3 reads TGTGCCAGCAGCCAAGATCAGGGCTACAATGAGCAGTTCTTC.

The chain employs TRBV5-8 and TRBJ1-1; D not resolved. Germline V lookup: CDR1 SGHTS, CDR2 YDEGEE. CDR3 length equals 12 residues. V was shortened by 1 base and J by 3 bases, with 4 bases between the two germline ends. In DNA form, the CDR3 reads TGTGCCAGCAGCTTGAAGCACACTGAAGCTTTCTTT. Translated: CASSLKHTEAFF.

The sample holds one count of this clone. V is TRBV6-2 or TRBV6-3 and J is TRBJ1-1, with D perhaps TRBD1 (5 bases). CDR1 MNHEY and CDR2 SVGEGT come from the germline V gene. This CDR3 comprises 15 residues. Between the trimmed V and J ends, which lost 6 bases and 4 bases, there was a span of 18 bases. The chain's CDR3 is CASSHPREGTTEAFF. In nucleotides, the CDR3 is TGTGCCAGCAGCCACCCCAGGGAGGGGACCACTGAAGCTTTCTTT.

The table lists this clone with a few counts. Other DNA sequences of this sample code for an identical CDR3. The chain employs TRBV9 and TRBJ1-1, with 7 bases lining up with TRBD1. Germline trimming cut 0 bases from V and 4 bases from J; bases unmatched to any gene: 3. The CDR3 length is 14 residues. Germline CDR1 is SGDLS and CDR2 is YYNGEE. The CDR3 sequence is CASSVAAGGTEAFF. DNA of the CDR3: TGTGCCAGCAGCGTAGCAGCAGGGGGCACTGAAGCTTTCTTT.

The chain couples TRBV18 to TRBJ1-1, with D perhaps matching TRBD1 (6 bases). The V gene lost 1 base and the J gene lost 5 bases, with 11 bases spanning the gap. Germline CDR1 and CDR2: KGHSH and LQKENI. This CDR3 has 14 amino acids. The CDR3 bases are TGTGCCAGCTCACCACAGGACAGAGCAACTGAAGCTTTCTTT. This codes for CASSPQDRATEAFF.

The rearrangement joins TRBV7-2 to TRBJ2-5; the match to TRBD2 covers 9 bases. Germline V CDR1 and CDR2: SGHTA, FQGNSA. The J segment lost 3 bases and the V segment lost 5 bases, leaving 4 bases of the junction unmatched. CDR3 length: 14 residues. CDR3 residues: CASSSSSGKETQYF. The CDR3 coding sequence is TGTGCCAGCAGCAGCTCTAGCGGGAAAGAGACCCAGTACTTC.

The rearrangement joins TRBV18 to TRBJ2-7, with D tentatively TRBD2 (6 bases). Between the trimmed V and J ends, which lost 3 bases and 2 bases, there was a span of 11 bases. The CDR3 runs to 14 residues. CDR1 KGHSH and CDR2 LQKENI come from the germline V gene. Here the CDR3 reads CASSPGLPAYEQYF. The CDR3 region has the DNA TGTGCCAGCTCACCGGGACTGCCTGCCTACGAGCAGTACTTC.

The rearrangement links TRBV9 to TRBJ1-3; 7 bases fit TRBD1. V was pared by 4 bases and J by 0 bases, with 10 bases of the junction left unmatched. Germline CDR1 is SGDLS and CDR2 is YYNGEE. CDR3 length: 17 residues. CDR3 residues: CASSLSGGAYSGNTIYF. Here the CDR3 DNA reads TGTGCCAGCAGCCTCTCAGGGGGGGCCTACTCTGGAAACACCATATATTTT.

The DNA of the CDR3 is TGTGCCAGCAGGGGCTCTGGGCAGGGGGCCTATGGCTACACCTTC. The encoded protein is CASRGSGQGAYGYTF. This chain links TRBV27 with TRBJ1-2; 8 nucleotides line up with TRBD1. Germline V lookup: CDR1 MNHEY, CDR2 SMNVEV (reference sequence). Trimming cost V 6 bases and J 4 bases; bases outside gene matches: 10. CDR3 length equals 15 residues.

The chain couples TRBV6-5 to TRBJ1-1; no firm D call. The length of the CDR3 is 15 residues. CDR1 is MNHEY, CDR2 SVGAGI, per germline. The germline V and J ends were trimmed by 2 bases and 2 bases, with 12 bases remaining between them. CDR3 amino acids: CASSYGPAVNTEAFF. The CDR3 nucleotides read TGTGCCAGCAGTTACGGTCCCGCCGTCAACACTGAAGCTTTCTTT.

This clone has just one count. This rearrangement joins TRBV6-6 to TRBJ1-1; D not certain. Between the trimmed V and J ends, which lost 3 bases and 1 base, there was a span of 6 bases. The CDR3 is 13 amino acids. CDR1 and CDR2 from the germline V gene are MNHNY and SVGAGI (reference sequence). This chain's CDR3 is CASSYEGNTEAFF. CDR3 coding DNA: TGTGCCAGCAGTTATGAGGGGAACACTGAAGCTTTCTTT.

The rearrangement uses TRBV7-3 and TRBJ1-6; possibly TRBD1 for D (5 bases). V lost 5 bases to trimming and J lost 9 bases, with 17 bases between them. This CDR3 region has 15 residues. The germline V gene encodes CDR1 SGHTA and CDR2 FQGTGA. CDR3 sequence: CASSPSGGVSSPLHF. The CDR3 coding sequence is TGTGCCAGCAGCCCGTCTGGGGGAGTGAGTTCACCCCTCCACTTT. Complete variable domain (other parts from reference TRBV7-3 and TRBJ1-6): GAGVSQTPSNKVTEKGKYVELRCDPISGHTALYWYRQSLGQGPEFLIYFQGTGAADDSGLPNDRFFAVRPEGSVSTLKIQRTERGDSAVYLCASSPSGGVSSPLHFGNGTRLTVT.

V and J are TRBV28 and TRBJ2-7; D unresolved. The CDR3 runs 16 residues. Germline V lookup: CDR1 MDHEN, CDR2 SYDVKM. V was shortened by 3 bases and J by 3 bases, with 18 bases between the two germline ends. Here the CDR3 DNA reads TGTGCCAGCAGTTTCACCCTACAGAAACTAAACTACGAGCAGTACTTC. It specifies CASSFTLQKLNYEQYF.

This clone was detected a few times. This chain links TRBV7-2 with TRBJ1-1; D is ambiguous. This CDR3 is 15 amino acids long. CDR1 and CDR2 (germline): SGHTA, FQGNSA. Trimming removed 5 bases from V and 1 base from J, with 14 bases in between. CDR3 in amino acids: CASSGGPSGNTEAFF. As DNA, the CDR3 is TGTGCCAGCAGCGGAGGCCCGTCGGGGAACACTGAAGCTTTCTTT.

The V call is TRBV11-3, the J call TRBJ2-2; 8 nucleotides line up with TRBD1. This CDR3 has 14 amino acids. Germline CDR1 is SGHNT and CDR2 is YENEEA. After removal of 5 bases from V and 7 bases from J, the junction contained 6 bases not matched to a gene. The CDR3 DNA is TGTGCCAGCAGCCCTTACAGGGGGAGCGGGGAGCTGTTTTTT. Amino acid sequence: CASSPYRGSGELFF.